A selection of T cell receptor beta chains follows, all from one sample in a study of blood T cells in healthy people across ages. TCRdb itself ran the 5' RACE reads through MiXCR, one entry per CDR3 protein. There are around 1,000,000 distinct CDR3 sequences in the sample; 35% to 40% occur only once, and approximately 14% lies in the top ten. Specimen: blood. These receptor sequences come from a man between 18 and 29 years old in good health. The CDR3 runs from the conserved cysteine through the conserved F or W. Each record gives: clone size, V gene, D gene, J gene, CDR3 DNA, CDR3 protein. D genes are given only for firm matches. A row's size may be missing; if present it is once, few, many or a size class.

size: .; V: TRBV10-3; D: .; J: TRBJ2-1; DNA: TGTACCATCAGTGAGTCGCTCAGGTCCGGGGATGAGCAGTTCTTC; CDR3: CTISESLRSGDEQFF
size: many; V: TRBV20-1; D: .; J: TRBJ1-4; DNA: TGCAGTGCTAATGCGGCAACTAATGAAAAACTGTTTTTT; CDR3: CSANAATNEKLFF
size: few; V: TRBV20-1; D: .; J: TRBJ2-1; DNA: TGCAGTGCCGGCGAACCGGGCTACTCCTACAATGAGCAGTTCTTC; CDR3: CSAGEPGYSYNEQFF
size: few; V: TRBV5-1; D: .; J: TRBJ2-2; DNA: TGCGCCAGCAGCCAGGGAGAGAGCACCGGGGAGCTGTTTTTT; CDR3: CASSQGESTGELFF
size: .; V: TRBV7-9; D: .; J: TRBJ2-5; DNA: TGTGCCAGCAGCTTATGGTTGGCTACCCAAGAGACCCAGTACTTC; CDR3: CASSLWLATQETQYF
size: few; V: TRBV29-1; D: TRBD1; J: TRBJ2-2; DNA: TGCAGCGGGGGACAGGGGCCCACCGGGGAGCTGTTTTTT; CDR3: CSGGQGPTGELFF
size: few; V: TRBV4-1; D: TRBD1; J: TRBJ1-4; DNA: TGCGCCAGCAGCCAAGCCAGGGGGGGAGTAACTAATGAAAAACTGTTTTTT; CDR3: CASSQARGGVTNEKLFF
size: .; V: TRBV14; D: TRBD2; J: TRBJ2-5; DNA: TGTGCCAGCAGCTCGGGACTAGCGGGGGCCCTACAAGAGACCCAGTACTTC; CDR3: CASSSGLAGALQETQYF
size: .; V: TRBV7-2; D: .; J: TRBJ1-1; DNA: TGTGCCAGCAGCTTAGTGGCAGGGACGAACACTGAAGCTTTCTTT; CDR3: CASSLVAGTNTEAFF
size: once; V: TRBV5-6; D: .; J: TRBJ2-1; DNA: TGTGCCAGCAGCGTGGGGAACACCAATGAGCAGTTCTTC; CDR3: CASSVGNTNEQFF
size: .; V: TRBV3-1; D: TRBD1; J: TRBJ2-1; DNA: TGTGCCAGCAGCCAAGGGACACAGGGGGGACCCACGCTCGATGAGCAGTTCTTC; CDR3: CASSQGTQGGPTLDEQFF
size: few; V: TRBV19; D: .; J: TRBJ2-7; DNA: TGTGCCAGTAGTATTGGGGGCTTGGGGGAGATCTACGAGCAGTACTTC; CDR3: CASSIGGLGEIYEQYF
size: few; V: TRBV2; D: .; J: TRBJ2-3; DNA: TGTGCCAGCCGGGGAAGGGCTTTCCCAGATACGCAGTATTTT; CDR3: CASRGRAFPDTQYF
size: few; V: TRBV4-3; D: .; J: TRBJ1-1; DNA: TGCGCCAGCAGCCCAACGCCATACTTAGGCAGTGAAGCTTTCTTT; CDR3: CASSPTPYLGSEAFF
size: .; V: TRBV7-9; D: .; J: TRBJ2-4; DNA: TGTGCCAGCAGCTCCGGGACTCGATATGATTGGGGAGAGACCCAGTCCTTC; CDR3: CASSSGTRYDWGETQSF
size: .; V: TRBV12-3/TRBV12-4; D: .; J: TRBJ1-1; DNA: TGTGCCGGCAGTTTCGGGGGGCCCACTGAAGCTTTCTTT; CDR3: CAGSFGGPTEAFF
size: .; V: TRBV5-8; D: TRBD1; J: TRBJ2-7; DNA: TGTGCCAGCAGCCCTAACCGGGACAGGGGATTCCACGAGCAGTACTTC; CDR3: CASSPNRDRGFHEQYF
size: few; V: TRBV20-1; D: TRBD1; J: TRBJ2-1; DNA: TGCAGTGCCTCAGGGACAGGGGACATCGATGAGCAGTTCTTC; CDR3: CSASGTGDIDEQFF
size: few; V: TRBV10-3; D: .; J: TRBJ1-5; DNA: TGTGCCATCAGTGATGTAGGGACGAGCAATCAGCCCCAGCATTTT; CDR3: CAISDVGTSNQPQHF
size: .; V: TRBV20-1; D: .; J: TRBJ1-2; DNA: TGCAGTGCTAGAGATCTCGTCCTGGGAGAATCTGGCTACACCTTC; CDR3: CSARDLVLGESGYTF
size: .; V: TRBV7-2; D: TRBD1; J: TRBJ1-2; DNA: TGTGCCAGCAGCTTAGACCCCACAGGGGGCGCATCTCATGGCTACACCTTC; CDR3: CASSLDPTGGASHGYTF
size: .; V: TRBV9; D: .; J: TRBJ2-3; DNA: TGTGCCAGCAGCGCTAAAGGGTTAGGGGGGGCCCCAGATACGCAGTATTTT; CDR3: CASSAKGLGGAPDTQYF
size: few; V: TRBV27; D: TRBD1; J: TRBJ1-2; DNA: TGTGCCAGCAGCCAAACCTGGGACAGGGCCATAAACTATGGCTACACCTTC; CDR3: CASSQTWDRAINYGYTF
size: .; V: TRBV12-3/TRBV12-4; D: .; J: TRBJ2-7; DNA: TGTGCCAGCAGTTTTGAGTCAGACTACGAGCAGTACTTC; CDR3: CASSFESDYEQYF
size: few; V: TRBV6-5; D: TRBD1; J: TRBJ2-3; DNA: TGTGCCAGCAGTTACGGGACAGCGCAGTATTTT; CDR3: CASSYGTAQYF
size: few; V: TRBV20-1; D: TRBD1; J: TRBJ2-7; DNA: TGCAGTGCTACCGGGACAGAATTCTACGAGCAGTACTTC; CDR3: CSATGTEFYEQYF
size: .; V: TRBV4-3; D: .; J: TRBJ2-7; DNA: TGCGCCAGCAGCCCGATAAGGGGGGCCCTCTACAATGAGCAGTACTTC; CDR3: CASSPIRGALYNEQYF
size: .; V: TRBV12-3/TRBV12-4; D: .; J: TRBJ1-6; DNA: TGTGCCAGCAGTTTCTACACCGGTTCACCCCTCCACTTT; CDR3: CASSFYTGSPLHF
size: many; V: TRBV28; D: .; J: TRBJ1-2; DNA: TGTGCCAGCAGTTTATCGGTTTTGAGGGGCTACACCTTC; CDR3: CASSLSVLRGYTF
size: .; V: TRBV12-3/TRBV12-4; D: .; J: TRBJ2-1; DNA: TGTGCCAGCGGGACCGATACGAGGGAGTTCTTC; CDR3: CASGTDTREFF
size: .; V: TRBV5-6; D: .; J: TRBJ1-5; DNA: TGTGCCAGCAGTCGGACAGACATTCAGCCCCAGCATTTT; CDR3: CASSRTDIQPQHF
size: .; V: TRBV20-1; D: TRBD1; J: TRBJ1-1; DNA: TGCAGTGCTAGGAAGCGGACAGGGGGCGGGCGTTATAACACCGAAGCTTTCTTT; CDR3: CSARKRTGGGRYNTEAFF
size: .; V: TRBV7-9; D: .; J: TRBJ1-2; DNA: TGTGCCAGCAGCGACGACAGTTCCAATCGATATGGCTACACCTTC; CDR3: CASSDDSSNRYGYTF
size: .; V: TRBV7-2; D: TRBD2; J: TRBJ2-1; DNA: TGTGCCAGCAGCGTGACTAGCGGGGGAATTATTGAGCAGTTCTTC; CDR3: CASSVTSGGIIEQFF
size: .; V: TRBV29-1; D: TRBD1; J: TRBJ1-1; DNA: TGCAGCGTTGGAAGGGGTCAGGGGGGTTTCTTT; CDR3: CSVGRGQGGFF
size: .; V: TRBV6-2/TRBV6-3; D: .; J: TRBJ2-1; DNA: TGTGCCAGCAGTTACTCGTTTTTGGAATCGGGGCAGTTCTTC; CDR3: CASSYSFLESGQFF
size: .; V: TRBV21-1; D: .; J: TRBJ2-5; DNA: TGTGCCAGCAGCAAAGCGGTGTGGTTTGGGACCCAGTACTTC; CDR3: CASSKAVWFGTQYF
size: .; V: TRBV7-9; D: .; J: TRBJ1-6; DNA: TGTGCCAGCAGCCCACCGGTGAGGGAAGGTGATTCACCCCTCCACTTT; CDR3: CASSPPVREGDSPLHF
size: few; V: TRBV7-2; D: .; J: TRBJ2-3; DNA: TGTGCCAGCAGCATTCTAGAAGATACGCAGTATTTT; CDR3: CASSILEDTQYF
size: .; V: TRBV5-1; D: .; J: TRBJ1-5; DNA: TGCGCCAGCAGCTTGTCGGGGACCGATCAGCCCCAGCATTTT; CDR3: CASSLSGTDQPQHF
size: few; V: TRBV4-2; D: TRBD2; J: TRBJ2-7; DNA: TGTGCCAGCAGCCAAGATCCGTACGGGGGGAGCTTCTACGAGCAGTACTTC; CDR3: CASSQDPYGGSFYEQYF
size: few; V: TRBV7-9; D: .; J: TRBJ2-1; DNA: TGTGCCAGCACGAACCGGGCGTACAATGAGCAGTTCTTC; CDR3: CASTNRAYNEQFF
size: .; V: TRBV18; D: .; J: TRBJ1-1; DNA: TGTGCCAGCTCACCATCGCAGGGAATGAACACTGAAGCTTTCTTT; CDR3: CASSPSQGMNTEAFF
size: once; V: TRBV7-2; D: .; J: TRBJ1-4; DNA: TGTGCCAGCAGACAGGGTGAGAGTGAAAAACTGTTTTTT; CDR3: CASRQGESEKLFF
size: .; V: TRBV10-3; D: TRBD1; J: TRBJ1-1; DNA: TGTGCCATCAGTGAGATCGGACAGGGCGAAGCTTTCTTT; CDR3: CAISEIGQGEAFF
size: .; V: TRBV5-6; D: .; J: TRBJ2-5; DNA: TGTGCCAGCAGCTTCTCGGAGGACCAGTACTTC; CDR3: CASSFSEDQYF
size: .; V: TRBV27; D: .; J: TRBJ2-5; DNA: TGTGCCAGCAGTTCTTATGAGGGGCCGAAGACCCAGTACTTC; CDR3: CASSSYEGPKTQYF
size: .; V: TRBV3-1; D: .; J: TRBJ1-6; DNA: TGTGCCAGCAGCCAAGGCCGGGCCGATATTAATTCACCCCTCCACTTT; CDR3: CASSQGRADINSPLHF
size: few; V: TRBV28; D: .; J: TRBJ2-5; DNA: TGTGCCAGCAGTTATCAGGGGAATCAAGAGACCCAGTACTTC; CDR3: CASSYQGNQETQYF
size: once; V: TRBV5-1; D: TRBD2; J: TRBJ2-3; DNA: TGCGCCAGCAGCTTGGCCGTTAGCGGGGGCGGAAACGCAGATACGCAGTATTTT; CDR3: CASSLAVSGGGNADTQYF
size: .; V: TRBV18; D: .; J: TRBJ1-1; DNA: TGTGCCAGCTCACTCCGGACGGACAACACTGAAGCTTTCTTT; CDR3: CASSLRTDNTEAFF
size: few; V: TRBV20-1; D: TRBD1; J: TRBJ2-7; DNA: TGCAGTGCTATACCGGGACAGGTCTACGAGCAGTACTTC; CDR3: CSAIPGQVYEQYF
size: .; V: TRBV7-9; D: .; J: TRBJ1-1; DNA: TGTGCCAGCAGCCAGGGAAGGGGAGGGGATTTCTTT; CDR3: CASSQGRGGDFF
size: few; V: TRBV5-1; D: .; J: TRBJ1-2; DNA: TGCGCCAGCAGCCAAGGACAGACGGTTAACTATGGCTACACCTTC; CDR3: CASSQGQTVNYGYTF